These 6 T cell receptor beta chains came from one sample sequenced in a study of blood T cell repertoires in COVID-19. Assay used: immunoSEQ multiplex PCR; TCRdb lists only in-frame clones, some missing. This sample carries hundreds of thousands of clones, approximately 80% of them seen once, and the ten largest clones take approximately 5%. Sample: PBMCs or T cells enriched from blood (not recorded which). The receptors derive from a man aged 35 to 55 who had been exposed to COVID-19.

The CDR3 loop reads CASSDAPAAGEQYF. Here the CDR3 DNA reads TGTGCCAGCAGCGACGCCCCAGCGGCTGGCGAGCAGTACTTC. This sequence joins TRBV3-1 (or the pseudogene TRBV3-2) and TRBJ2-7, with a tentative D call TRBD2 (5 bases). Trimming cost V 5 bases and J 6 bases, with 17 bases left between them. CDR1 and CDR2 from the germline V gene are LGHDT and YNNKEL (reference sequence). This CDR3 has 14 residues.

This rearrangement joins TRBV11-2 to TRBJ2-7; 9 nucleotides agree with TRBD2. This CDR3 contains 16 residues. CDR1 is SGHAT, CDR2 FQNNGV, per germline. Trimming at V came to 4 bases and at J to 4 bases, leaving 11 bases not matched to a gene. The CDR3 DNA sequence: TGTGCCAGCAGCTCGAGATCCGGGACTAGCCCGTACGAGCAGTACTTC. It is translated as CASSSRSGTSPYEQYF.

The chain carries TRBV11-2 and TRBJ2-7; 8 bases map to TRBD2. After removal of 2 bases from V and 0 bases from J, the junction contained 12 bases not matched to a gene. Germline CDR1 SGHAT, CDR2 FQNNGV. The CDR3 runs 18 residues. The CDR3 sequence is CASSLTRLAGRSSYEQYF. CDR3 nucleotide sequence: TGTGCCAGCAGCTTAACTCGGCTAGCGGGCCGAAGCTCCTACGAGCAGTACTTC. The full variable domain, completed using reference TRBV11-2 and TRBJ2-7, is EAGVAQSPRYKIIEKRQSVAFWCNPISGHATLYWYQQILGQGPKLLIQFQNNGVVDDSQLPKDRFSAERLKGVDSTLKIQPAKLEDSAVYLCASSLTRLAGRSSYEQYFGPGTRLTVT.

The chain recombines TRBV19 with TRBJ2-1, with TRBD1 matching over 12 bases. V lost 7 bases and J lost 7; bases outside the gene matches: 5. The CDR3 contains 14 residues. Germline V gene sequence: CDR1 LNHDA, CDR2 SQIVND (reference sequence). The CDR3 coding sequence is TGTGCCAGTACGGGACAGGGGGCGCCTAATGAGCAGTTCTTC. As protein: CASTGQGAPNEQFF.

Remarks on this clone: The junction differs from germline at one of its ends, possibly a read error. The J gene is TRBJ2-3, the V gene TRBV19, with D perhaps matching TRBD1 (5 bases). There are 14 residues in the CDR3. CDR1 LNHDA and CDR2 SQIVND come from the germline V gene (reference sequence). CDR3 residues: CASSVDSNTDTQYF. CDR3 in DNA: TGTGCCAGTAGTGTAGACAGTAACACAGATACGCAGTATTTT.

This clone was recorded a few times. In DNA form, the CDR3 reads TGTGCCAGCAGTAGTAAGGCGGGACAGAACAATGAGCAGTTCTTC. Its protein product is CASSSKAGQNNEQFF. The chain links TRBV6-4 to TRBJ2-1; D perhaps matches TRBD1 (7 bases). The V gene lost 5 bases and the J gene lost 5 bases, with 16 bases spanning the gap. In germline, CDR1 is MRHNA, CDR2 SNTAGT. The CDR3 runs 15 residues.